This TCR beta chain was identified during a study of CD8 T cells in acute hepatitis C reinfection. TCRdb's table, derived via immunoSEQ multiplex PCR, lists solely in-frame clones and lacks some. The sample holds 30,000 to 40,000 clones, more than 75% seen once. V was pared by 4 bases and J by 8 bases, with 17 bases of the junction left unmatched. The CDR3 runs 17 residues. Per the germline V gene, CDR1 is SEHNR and CDR2 is FQNEAQ (reference sequence). Stated time point: naive CD8 control sorted from an acute-time-point sample. The sample was naive CD8+ T cells from PBMCs. The receptor's source is a man aged 25-45 years with chronic hepatitis C. The chain combines TRBV7-9 with TRBJ1-2, with 9 nucleotides matching TRBD1. The CDR3: CASSSPPGQGESWGYTF. CDR3 bases: TGTGCCAGCAGCTCGCCACCGGGACAGGGAGAGTCGTGGGGCTACACCTTC.